The source of this TCR beta chain is a study of OX40 agonist ivuxolimab in advanced cancers. Study overall: A mean age of approximately 58 years, range roughly 23 to 85, was recorded, and approximately 79% were male. Regarding the study as a whole: Both blood CD4+ and CD8+ T cells showed clonal growth by week 6 at 0.1 to 3.0 mg/kg. More expanded clones were found, on average, in CD8+ than in CD4+ T cells.

Notes on this clone: As yet, its antigen is unknown.

Profiling relied on immunoSEQ multiplex PCR, and the TCRdb table lists in-frame clones only, not all of them. The sample yields tens of thousands of clones, about 85% seen once. The TCR comes from an adult with an advanced solid tumor such as melanoma, head and neck, liver or kidney cancer. Sequenced material: CD4+ or CD8+ T cells sorted from blood, taken in a trial of the OX40 agonist ivuxolimab.

The CDR3 bases are TGCAGTGCTAGAGGCCGCAATGAGCAGTTCTTC. Residues: CSARGRNEQFF. The chain couples TRBV20-1 to TRBJ2-1; D uncertain. Trimming shortened V by 1 base and J by 6 bases, and 4 bases separated the two germline ends. This CDR3 is built from 11 residues. Germline CDR1 reads DFQATT; CDR2 reads SNEGSKA (reference sequence).